The 10 T cell receptor beta chains listed next were all sequenced from one sample in a study of blood T cell repertoires in COVID-19 (TCRdb year 2020). Library method: the immunoSEQ multiplex PCR assay. In TCRdb, the immuneACCESS table is reduced to in-frame sequences with V and J assigned. These tables do not hold every clone; where another copy was compared, an unresolved V gene accounts for under half, and the others remain unexplained. For this sample the table gives almost 200,000 clones, of which 89% were detected only once. Clones ranked in the top ten supply roughly 8.8% of the sample. Sequencing was performed on PBMCs or T cells enriched from blood (not recorded which). Receptors originate from a woman aged 18-30 years who had recovered from COVID-19.

The chain has TRBV27 and TRBJ1-1; TRBD1 might be the D (5 bases). V shed 6 bases and J shed 6 bases, with 17 bases lying between them. The germline gives CDR1 MNHEY, CDR2 SMNVEV (reference sequence). The CDR3 totals 14 residues. This chain's CDR3 is CASRSNRLAPEAFF. As DNA, the CDR3 is TGTGCCAGCAGATCCAACAGGTTGGCCCCTGAAGCTTTCTTT.

This chain joins TRBV19 and TRBJ2-2, with D perhaps TRBD1 (5 bases). The V end was cut by 8 bases, the J end by 6 bases, with 10 bases between. Germline V lookup: CDR1 LNHDA, CDR2 SQIVND (reference sequence). This CDR3 is 12 amino acids long. CDR3 in amino acids: CASLRDSGELFF. The CDR3, as DNA: TGTGCCAGTCTCAGGGATTCCGGGGAGCTGTTTTTT.

The J gene is TRBJ1-5, the V gene TRBV30; 10 positions agree with TRBD1. The CDR3 runs 15 residues. V dropped 3 bases and J dropped 7; count of bases not matched to a gene: 9. Germline loops: CDR1 GTSNPN, CDR2 SVGIG (reference sequence). The CDR3 sequence: CAWSHPTGGRQPQHF. The CDR3 DNA is TGTGCCTGGAGCCACCCGACAGGGGGCCGGCAGCCCCAGCATTTT.

This clone was seen a few times. The chain links TRBV28 to TRBJ1-6; weak D call: TRBD1 (6 bases). The CDR3 is 17 amino acids. Germline values: CDR1 MDHEN, CDR2 SYDVKM. With 1 base removed from V and 6 bases from J, the gap between germline ends came to 16 bases. The CDR3 region has the DNA TGTGCCAGCAGTTTATCGGACCGTGCCAGGGGTAATTCACCCCTCCACTTT. This codes for CASSLSDRARGNSPLHF.

Details on this clone: This specimen includes other DNA sequences encoding the same CDR3. The V gene is TRBV12-3 or TRBV12-4, the J gene TRBJ2-7; D is perhaps TRBD1 (6 bases). V lost 6 bases and J lost 4, with 10 bases in between. The CDR3 runs 12 residues. CDR3 in DNA: TGTGCCAGCAGCTTGAGGGGGTACGAGCAGTACTTC. Its protein product is CASSLRGYEQYF.

The V gene is TRBV2, the J gene TRBJ1-2, with TRBD1 as a possible D gene (6 bases). The V end was cut by 5 bases, the J end by 6 bases, with 10 bases between. This CDR3 is 12 amino acids long. Germline V gene data show CDR1 as SNHLY and CDR2 as FYNNEI. The CDR3 sequence is CASSIQGDGYTF. CDR3 DNA sequence: TGTGCCAGCAGTATACAGGGTGATGGCTACACCTTC. Using reference TRBV2 and TRBJ1-2 for the parts outside the CDR3, the full variable domain is EPEVTQTPSHQVTQMGQEVILRCVPISNHLYFYWYRQILGQKVEFLVSFYNNEISEKSEIFDDQFSVERPDGSNFTLKIRSTKLEDSAMYFCASSIQGDGYTFGSGTRLTVV.

This clone was found once. J is TRBJ1-6 and V is TRBV19; D perhaps matches TRBD1 (6 bases). Germline CDR1 reads LNHDA; CDR2 reads SQIVND (reference sequence). Deletions cut 1 base from V and 5 bases from J, with 9 bases between. This CDR3 contains 15 residues. CDR3 region: CASSIVRTDNSPLHF. The CDR3 DNA reads TGTGCCAGTAGTATAGTTCGGACAGATAATTCACCCCTCCACTTT.

In its sample, this clone was seen once. This chain links TRBV2 with TRBJ1-1, with D possibly matching TRBD1 (6 bases). Germline CDR1 reads SNHLY; CDR2 reads FYNNEI. The V end was cut by 8 bases, the J end by 5 bases, with 15 bases between. The CDR3 covers 13 residues. CDR3 coding DNA: TGTGCCAGCGGACAAAATAGGGGGACTGAAGCTTTCTTT. This codes for CASGQNRGTEAFF.

The chain couples TRBV6-1 to TRBJ1-5; no firm D call. V lost 4 bases and J lost 2, with 18 bases in between. Per germline, CDR1 MNHNS and CDR2 SASEGT. There are 17 residues in the CDR3. The CDR3 spells CASSVPEGSGGNQPQHF. The DNA of the CDR3 is TGTGCCAGCAGTGTCCCAGAAGGGAGTGGTGGCAATCAGCCCCAGCATTTT.

The chain links TRBV5-4 to TRBJ2-1; 7 bases line up with TRBD1. The J segment lost 3 bases and the V segment lost 4 bases, leaving 10 bases of the junction unmatched. Germline V CDR1 and CDR2: SGHNT, YYREEE (reference sequence). There are 16 residues in the CDR3. The CDR3 is CASSLPPTGNYNEQFF. CDR3 in DNA: TGTGCCAGCAGCCTACCTCCGACAGGGAACTACAATGAGCAGTTCTTC.